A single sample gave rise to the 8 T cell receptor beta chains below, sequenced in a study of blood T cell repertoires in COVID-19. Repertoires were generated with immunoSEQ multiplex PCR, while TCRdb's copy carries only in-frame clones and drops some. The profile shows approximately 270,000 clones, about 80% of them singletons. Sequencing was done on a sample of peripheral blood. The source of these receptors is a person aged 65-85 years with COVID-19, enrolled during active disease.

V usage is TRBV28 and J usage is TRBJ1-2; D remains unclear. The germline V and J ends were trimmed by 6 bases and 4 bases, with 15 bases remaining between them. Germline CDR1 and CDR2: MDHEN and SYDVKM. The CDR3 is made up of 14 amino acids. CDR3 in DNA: TGTGCCAGCAGCACGGTACAACAGCCCTATGGCTACACCTTC. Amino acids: CASSTVQQPYGYTF.

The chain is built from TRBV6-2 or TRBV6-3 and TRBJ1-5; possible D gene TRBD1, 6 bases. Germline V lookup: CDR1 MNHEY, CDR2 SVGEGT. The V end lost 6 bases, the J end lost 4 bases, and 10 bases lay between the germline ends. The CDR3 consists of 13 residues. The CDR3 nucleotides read TGTGCCAGCAGCCGGGACATTAATCAGCCCCAGCATTTT. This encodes CASSRDINQPQHF.

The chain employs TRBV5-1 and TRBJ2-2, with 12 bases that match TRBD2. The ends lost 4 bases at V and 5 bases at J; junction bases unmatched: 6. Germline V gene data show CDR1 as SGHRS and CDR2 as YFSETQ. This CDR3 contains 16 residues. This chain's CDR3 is CASSQTGTSGTGELFF. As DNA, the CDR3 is TGCGCCAGCAGCCAGACCGGGACTAGCGGGACCGGGGAGCTGTTTTTT.

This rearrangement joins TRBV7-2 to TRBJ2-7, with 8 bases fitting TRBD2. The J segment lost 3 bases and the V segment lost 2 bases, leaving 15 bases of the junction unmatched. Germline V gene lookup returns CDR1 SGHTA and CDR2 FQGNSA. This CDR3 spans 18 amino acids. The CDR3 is CASSLLGQRELRVYEQYF. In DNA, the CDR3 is TGTGCCAGCAGCTTATTGGGGCAGCGGGAGTTGAGGGTCTACGAGCAGTACTTC.

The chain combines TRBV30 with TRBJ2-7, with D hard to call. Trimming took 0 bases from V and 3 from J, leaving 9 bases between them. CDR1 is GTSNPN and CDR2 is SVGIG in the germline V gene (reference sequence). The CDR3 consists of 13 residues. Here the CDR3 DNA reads TGTGCCTGGAGTGTTACCCAGATCTACGAGCAGTACTTC. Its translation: CAWSVTQIYEQYF.

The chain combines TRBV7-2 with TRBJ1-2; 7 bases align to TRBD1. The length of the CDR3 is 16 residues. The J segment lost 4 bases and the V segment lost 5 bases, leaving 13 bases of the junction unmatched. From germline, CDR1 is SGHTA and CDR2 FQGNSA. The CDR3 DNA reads TGTGCCAGCAGCCACTCGACGGGACAGCCCCTCTATGGCTACACCTTC. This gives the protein CASSHSTGQPLYGYTF.

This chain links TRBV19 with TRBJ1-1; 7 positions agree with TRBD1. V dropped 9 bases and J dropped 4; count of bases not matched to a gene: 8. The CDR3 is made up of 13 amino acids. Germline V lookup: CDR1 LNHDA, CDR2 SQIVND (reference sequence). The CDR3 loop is CASNRGFGTEAFF. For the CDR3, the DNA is TGTGCCAGCAACAGGGGATTCGGCACTGAAGCTTTCTTT.

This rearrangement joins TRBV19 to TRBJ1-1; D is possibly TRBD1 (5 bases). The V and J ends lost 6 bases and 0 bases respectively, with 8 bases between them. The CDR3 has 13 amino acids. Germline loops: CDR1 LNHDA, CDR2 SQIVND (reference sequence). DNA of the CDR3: TGTGCCAGTAGGCCCAGGGTGAACACTGAAGCTTTCTTT. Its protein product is CASRPRVNTEAFF.